This entry describes one T cell receptor (beta chain). Its cognate antigen is unknown. The data originate from a study of shared clonotypes between healthy human individuals. Study results and limitations: Rarefaction exposed incomplete sorted-subset sequencing despite large depth.

All donors qualified as healthy HIV-negative adults and had experienced no recent acute infections or vaccinations. Repertoires were generated with immunoSEQ multiplex PCR, while TCRdb's copy carries only in-frame clones and drops some. The table has 1.4 million to 1.5 million clones, approximately 96% seen once. Trimming removed 5 bases from V and 1 base from J, with 20 bases in between. In germline, CDR1 is MDHEN, CDR2 SYDVKM. The CDR3 consists of 17 residues. The gene calls are TRBV28 and TRBJ2-5; D gene unclear. This receptor was identified in a young man in good health. The sample consisted of naive CD4+ T cells sorted from blood. This sample's subset: CD45RA+ positively selected. The CDR3 DNA follows: TGTGCCAGCAGTAATCCCTCCGGCCGGGCCTCCCAAGAGACCCAGTACTTC. Translation: CASSNPSGRASQETQYF.